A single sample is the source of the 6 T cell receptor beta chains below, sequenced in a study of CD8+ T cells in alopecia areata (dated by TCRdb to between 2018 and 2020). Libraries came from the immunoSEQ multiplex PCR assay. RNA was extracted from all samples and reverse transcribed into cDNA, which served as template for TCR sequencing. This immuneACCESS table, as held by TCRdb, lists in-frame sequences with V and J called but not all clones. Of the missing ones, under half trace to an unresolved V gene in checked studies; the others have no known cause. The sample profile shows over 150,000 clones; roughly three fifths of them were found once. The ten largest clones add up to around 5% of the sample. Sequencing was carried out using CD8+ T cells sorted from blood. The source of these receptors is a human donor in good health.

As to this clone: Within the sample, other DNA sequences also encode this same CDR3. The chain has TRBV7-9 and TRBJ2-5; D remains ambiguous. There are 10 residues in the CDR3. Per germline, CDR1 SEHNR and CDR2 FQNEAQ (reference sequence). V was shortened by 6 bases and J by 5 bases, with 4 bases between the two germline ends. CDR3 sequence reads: CASSRETQYF. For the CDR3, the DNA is TGTGCCAGCAGTCGGGAGACCCAGTACTTC.

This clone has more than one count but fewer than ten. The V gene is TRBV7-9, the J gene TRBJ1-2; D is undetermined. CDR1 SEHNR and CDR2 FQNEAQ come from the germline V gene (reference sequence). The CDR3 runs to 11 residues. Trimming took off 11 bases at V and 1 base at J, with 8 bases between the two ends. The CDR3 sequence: CALDGNYGYTF. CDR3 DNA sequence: TGTGCCCTGGACGGTAACTATGGCTACACCTTC.

The CDR3 DNA follows: TGTGCCAGCAGCGTAGGGATGGTCAATCAGCCCCAGCATTTT. This codes for CASSVGMVNQPQHF. V and J are TRBV9 and TRBJ1-5; unclear D gene. Germline V gene data show CDR1 as SGDLS and CDR2 as YYNGEE. V was cut by 0 bases and J by 3 bases, with 7 bases left in between. The CDR3 is 14 residues long. Looking up the rest from reference TRBV9 and TRBJ1-5 gives the full variable domain: DSGVTQTPKHLITATGQRVTLRCSPRSGDLSVYWYQQSLDQGLQFLIQYYNGEERAKGNILERFSAQQFPDLHSELNLSSLELGDSALYFCASSVGMVNQPQHFGDGTRLSIL.

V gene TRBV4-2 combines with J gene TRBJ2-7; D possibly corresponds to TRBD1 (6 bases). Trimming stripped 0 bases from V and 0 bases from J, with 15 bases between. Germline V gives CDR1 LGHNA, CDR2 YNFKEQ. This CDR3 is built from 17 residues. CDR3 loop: CASSQDLGTSYSYEQYF. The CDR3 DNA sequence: TGTGCCAGCAGCCAAGATCTTGGGACAAGCTACTCCTACGAGCAGTACTTC.

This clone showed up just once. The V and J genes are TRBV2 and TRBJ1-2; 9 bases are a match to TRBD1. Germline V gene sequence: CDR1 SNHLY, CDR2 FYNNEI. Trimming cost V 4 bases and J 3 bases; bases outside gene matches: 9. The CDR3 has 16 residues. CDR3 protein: CASSVDRGGLDYGYTF. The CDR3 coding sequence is TGTGCCAGCAGTGTGGACAGGGGAGGCCTGGACTATGGCTACACCTTC. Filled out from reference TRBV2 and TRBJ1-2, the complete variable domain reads EPEVTQTPSHQVTQMGQEVILRCVPISNHLYFYWYRQILGQKVEFLVSFYNNEISEKSEIFDDQFSVERPDGSNFTLKIRSTKLEDSAMYFCASSVDRGGLDYGYTFGSGTRLTVV.

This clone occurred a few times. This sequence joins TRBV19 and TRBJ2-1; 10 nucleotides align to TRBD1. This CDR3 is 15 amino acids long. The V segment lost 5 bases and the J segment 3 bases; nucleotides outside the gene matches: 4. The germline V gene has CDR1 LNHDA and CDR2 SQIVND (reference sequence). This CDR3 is CASSLGQGIYNEQFF. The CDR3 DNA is TGTGCCAGTAGTTTGGGACAGGGGATCTACAATGAGCAGTTCTTC.